Listed below are T cell receptor beta chains from one sample, sequenced in a study of blood T cell repertoires in COVID-19. Profiling relied on immunoSEQ multiplex PCR, and the TCRdb table lists in-frame clones only, not all of them. The table lists roughly 100,000 clones, about four fifths of them singletons. Sequencing was done on a sample of peripheral blood. The source is a human donor in a cohort sampled during active COVID-19. CDR3s include the opening cysteine and the closing phenylalanine or tryptophan. A D gene is named only where the DNA matches it firmly. Not all rows give a size; the values are once, few, many and, for expanded clones, a class.

v_gene	j_gene	abundance	d_gene	CDR3aa	CDR3nt
TRBV4-3	TRBJ2-3	-	-	CASSQDYGRGPSTDTQYF	TGCGCCAGCAGCCAAGATTATGGGCGGGGCCCCAGCACAGATACGCAGTATTTT
TRBV3-1/TRBV3-2	TRBJ2-3	few	TRBD2	CASSQDLTGGLPSTDTQYF	TGTGCCAGCAGCCAAGATCTAACGGGGGGATTACCTAGCACAGATACGCAGTATTTT
TRBV19	TRBJ1-4	-	-	CASSIRDLHEKLFF	TGTGCCAGTAGTATAAGGGACTTACATGAAAAACTGTTTTTT
TRBV3-1/TRBV3-2	TRBJ2-1	-	-	CASSQDAAGTYNEQFF	TGTGCCAGCAGCCAAGATGCGGCAGGGACCTACAATGAGCAGTTCTTC
TRBV15	TRBJ1-5	-	-	CATSTTSSYSNQPQHF	TGTGCCACCAGCACTACGTCGAGCTATAGCAATCAGCCCCAGCATTTT
TRBV20-1	TRBJ2-3	-	-	CSARIQATPYF	TGCAGTGCTAGAATCCAGGCGACCCCGTATTTT
TRBV7-2	TRBJ2-2	-	TRBD1	CASSAQGARELFF	TGTGCCAGCAGCGCCCAGGGGGCTAGGGAGCTGTTTTTT
TRBV7-9	TRBJ2-5	-	-	CASSLASGSETQYF	TGTGCCAGCAGCTTAGCTTCGGGATCCGAGACCCAGTACTTC
TRBV7-9	TRBJ1-4	-	-	CASRRRDDEKLFF	TGTGCCAGCAGGCGCAGGGATGATGAAAAACTGTTTTTT
TRBV15	TRBJ2-5	-	-	CATSRDPIRGSGKETQYF	TGTGCCACCAGCAGAGACCCCATCAGGGGTTCGGGAAAAGAGACCCAGTACTTC
TRBV7-2	TRBJ1-1	-	-	CASSPSGNIYTEAFF	TGTGCCAGCAGCCCCTCGGGAAACATTTACACTGAAGCTTTCTTT
TRBV7-3	TRBJ2-5	-	-	CASSLGPAQQETQYF	TGTGCCAGCAGCTTAGGGCCAGCACAACAAGAGACCCAGTACTTC
TRBV6-1	TRBJ2-3	-	TRBD2	CASSEWGLAATSTDTQYF	TGTGCCAGCAGTGAATGGGGACTAGCGGCAACTAGCACAGATACGCAGTATTTT
TRBV6-6	TRBJ2-3	few	-	CASSYAGPLGYF	TGTGCCAGCAGTTACGCGGGCCCCTTGGGGTATTTT
TRBV6-2/TRBV6-3	TRBJ1-1	-	TRBD1	CASSWGQPEAFF	TGTGCCAGCAGTTGGGGACAGCCTGAAGCTTTCTTT
TRBV7-3	TRBJ1-1	-	-	CASSADRNTEAFF	TGTGCCAGCAGCGCCGACAGGAACACTGAAGCTTTCTTT
TRBV15	TRBJ2-5	-	TRBD1	CATSKDRGLQETQYF	TGTGCCACCAGCAAAGACAGGGGGCTACAAGAGACCCAGTACTTC
TRBV19	TRBJ2-7	-	-	CASAQTARYEQYF	TGTGCCAGCGCCCAGACAGCCAGGTACGAGCAGTACTTC
TRBV11-2	TRBJ1-2	few	TRBD1	CASSGRGITF	TGTGCCAGCAGCGGCAGGGGGATCACCTTC
TRBV2	TRBJ2-3	once	-	CASSSRTTRDTQYF	TGTGCCAGCAGCTCGAGGACAACCCGGGATACGCAGTATTTT